Listed here are 10 T cell receptor beta chains from one sample, sequenced in a study of T cells in Graves' hyperthyroidism and ophthalmopathy. RNA transcripts provided the source from which TCR beta CDR3 regions were amplified. An initial round of RT-PCR targeting the TCR CDR3 relied on the HTBI primer set. TCRdb redid the calling of the multiplex PCR reads with MiXCR, one entry per CDR3 protein. The sample carries 450,000 to 650,000 distinct CDR3 sequences, roughly a sixth recorded once. The sequencing input was blood. The receptors were sampled from a woman in her late teens or twenties with Graves' ophthalmopathy.

This clonotype was detected only a few times. This chain connects TRBV7-8 to TRBJ2-4; 8 bases fit TRBD1. This CDR3 comprises 14 residues. CDR1 SGHVS and CDR2 FQNEAQ come from the germline V gene. V trimming: 4 bases; J trimming: 8 bases; junction bases outside the gene matches: 7. The CDR3 DNA sequence: TGTGCCAGCAGCTCAGGGACAGGTCGTGACATTCAGTACTTC. Amino acids: CASSSGTGRDIQYF.

This clonotype showed up many times. The chain recombines TRBV28 with TRBJ2-7; D perhaps matches TRBD1 (6 bases). This CDR3 region has 14 residues. Trimming shortened V by 2 bases and J by 0 bases, and 8 bases separated the two germline ends. Germline CDR1 MDHEN, CDR2 SYDVKM. The DNA of the CDR3 is TGTGCCAGCAGTTTAGACAGGTTCTCCTACGAGCAGTACTTC. It yields the protein CASSLDRFSYEQYF.

The sample holds many counts of this clonotype. The rearrangement uses TRBV28 and TRBJ2-7, with 7 bases matching TRBD1. This CDR3 is built from 14 residues. Germline CDR1 is MDHEN and CDR2 is SYDVKM. The V gene end was trimmed by 6 bases and the J gene end by 2 bases; junction bases not matched to a gene: 7. CDR3 in amino acids: CASRKGTVAYEQYF. For the CDR3, the DNA is TGTGCCAGCAGAAAAGGGACAGTTGCCTACGAGCAGTACTTC.

The sample holds many counts of this clonotype. This sequence joins TRBV2 and TRBJ1-5; D is possibly TRBD1 (6 bases). CDR1 is SNHLY and CDR2 is FYNNEI in the germline V gene. This CDR3 is built from 16 residues. V lost 4 bases and J 3 bases, leaving 16 bases between the germline ends. Here the CDR3 DNA reads TGTGCCAGCAGTGCGGGGGCAGGTAGAATCAATCAGCCCCAGCATTTT. The encoded protein is CASSAGAGRINQPQHF. Supplemented by reference TRBV2 and TRBJ1-5, the full variable domain reads EPEVTQTPSHQVTQMGQEVILRCVPISNHLYFYWYRQILGQKVEFLVSFYNNEISEKSEIFDDQFSVERPDGSNFTLKIRSTKLEDSAMYFCASSAGAGRINQPQHFGDGTRLSIL.

The V and J genes are TRBV28 and TRBJ2-5; 9 nucleotides align to TRBD2. Germline trimming cut 3 bases from V and 1 base from J; bases unmatched to any gene: 6. The length of the CDR3 is 16 residues. Looked up from germline, CDR1 is MDHEN and CDR2 is SYDVKM. In nucleotides, the CDR3 is TGTGCCAGCAGTTTCTTTTCGCGGGAGGGCCAAGAGACCCAGTACTTC. It codes for CASSFFSREGQETQYF.

This clonotype was found a few times. The chain carries TRBV28 and TRBJ1-1; tentative D call: TRBD1 (5 bases). The V gene lost 4 bases and the J gene lost 5 bases, with 17 bases spanning the gap. The CDR3 covers 15 residues. Germline V lookup: CDR1 MDHEN, CDR2 SYDVKM. The CDR3, as DNA: TGTGCCAGCAGTTCCCCTTACGGGGGGGGAACTGAAGCTTTCTTT. This encodes CASSSPYGGGTEAFF.

The chain couples TRBV27 to TRBJ1-6, with 7 bases that match TRBD1. Germline values: CDR1 MNHEY, CDR2 SMNVEV (reference sequence). V trimming: 6 bases; J trimming: 6 bases; junction bases outside the gene matches: 8. The CDR3 is 15 residues long. The CDR3 spells CASRVTGVSNSPLHF. The CDR3 DNA is TGTGCCAGCAGGGTAACAGGGGTTTCTAATTCACCCCTCCACTTT.

The table lists this clonotype with many counts. The chain carries TRBV27 and TRBJ2-3; perhaps TRBD1 as D (5 bases). Germline CDR1 and CDR2: MNHEY and SMNVEV (reference sequence). V was pared by 1 base and J by 1 base, with 9 bases between. The CDR3 loop spans 15 amino acids. For the CDR3, the DNA is TGTGCCAGCAGTTTATTCAGGGATGGCACAGATACGCAGTATTTT. As protein: CASSLFRDGTDTQYF.

Points on this clonotype: Given a much more abundant clone one base away, this may be a read error. This chain uses TRBV3-1 with TRBJ2-1, with D possibly called TRBD1 or TRBD2 (5 bases each). Germline CDR1 and CDR2: LGHDT and YNNKEL (reference sequence). The CDR3 is 15 residues long. V gave up 4 bases and J gave up 4 bases, with 14 bases separating them. CDR3 in amino acids: CASSRDLGDYNEQFF. The DNA for the CDR3 is TGTGCCAGCAGCCGCGACTTGGGGGATTACAATGAGCAGTTCTTC.

J is TRBJ2-5 and V is TRBV30, with unresolved D. Germline V CDR1 and CDR2: GTSNPN, SVGIG (reference sequence). The V end lost 4 bases, the J end lost 5 bases, and 11 bases lay between the germline ends. The CDR3 sequence is 12 residues long. CDR3 residues: CAWNLGRETQYF. The CDR3 nucleotides are TGTGCCTGGAATTTGGGTAGGGAGACCCAGTACTTC.